This TCR beta chain was sequenced for a study of cytomegalovirus exposure and HLA in healthy donors (dated 2017 in TCRdb). For the study in its entirety: A later analysis indicated that the roughly 120 validation repertoires were generated on the platform also employed for the 670 or so repertoires of the first cohort. The study was designed to test whether signatures of past pathogen exposure could be identified by cataloging public T cell receptors. Besides the first cohort of 666 subjects, a separate validation cohort made up of 95 to 150 different subjects was used. High-throughput TCR immunosequencing, statistical association of individual TCRs with disease status, and machine learning were combined to predict cytomegalovirus infection status.

General findings and caveats noted by the study authors: Most TCR sequences were seen in very few donors, while some public TCRs were found in many individuals. In a later analysis, TCRs clustered in the first cohort were found to also tend to co-occur in the roughly 120 validation repertoires, with 85% to 95% of cluster scores above 0. The study listed 164 TCR beta chains as associated with cytomegalovirus. The validation cohort had no HLA typing available for a later analysis, so co-occurrence within that cohort was assessed over all 110 or so repertoires. A few of the identified cytomegalovirus-associated TCR beta chains were confirmed in vitro to be specific for cytomegalovirus antigens. The classifier was reported to diagnose cytomegalovirus status with high specificity and sensitivity in both the original cohort and the validation cohort. According to the authors, the approach could potentially be generalized to other disease states and immunological phenotypes.

Points on this clone: Its antigen is unknown. Base qualities are missing; no much larger clone stands one base away.

Separate from the approximately 670-subject first cohort, the validation cohort of roughly 120 subjects was the group to which the donors belonged. Clipping removes 0 bases from V and 4 bases from J, with 4 as the unmatched junction base count. From cysteine to phenylalanine, the CDR3 is 14 amino acids long. The only DNA kept is the CDR3, 42 bases in frame from the first base. The germline V gene yields SQVTM for CDR1 and ANQGSEA for CDR2. The library was prepared using the immunoSEQ multiplex PCR assay. In the authors' own workflow: To diagnose cytomegalovirus status from the catalog of TCR beta chain sequences, a statistical classification framework was built. TCRdb took this table from immuneACCESS and kept in-frame rearrangements with V and J called. Such tables lack part of the clones; where checked against another copy, unresolved V genes explain under half of the gap, and the rest is unexplained. V, J and clone size were drawn from that table, and D and trimming were deduced from the DNA. This sample lists roughly 120,000 clones; more than 70% were detected once. Of the sample, approximately 4.9% is held by the ten largest clones.

This receptor was taken from a man aged 18 to 35 in good health and CMV-seronegative. The sequenced sample was PBMCs. The V and J genes are TRBV29-1 and TRBJ1-2, and TRBD1 aligns with 8 junction nucleotides. The DNA sequence is as follows: TGCAGCGTTGAAGAGGCGCAGGGGGCCTATGGCTACACCTTC. Translated, this is CSVEEAQGAYGYTF.